A selection of T cell receptor beta chains follows, all from one sample in a study of cytomegalovirus exposure and HLA in healthy donors. Sequencing was performed with immunoSEQ multiplex PCR; in TCRdb, only in-frame clones are kept and a portion is missing. The table lists 100,000 to 150,000 clones. Sequencing used PBMCs. The receptors were sampled from a man younger than 35 in good health and CMV-seronegative. CDR3s include the opening cysteine and the closing phenylalanine or tryptophan. D genes are given only for firm matches.

TRBJ1-2,NA,TRBV19,TGTGCCAGTCGACAGCTCTATGGCTACACCTTC,CASRQLYGYTF
TRBJ1-2,NA,TRBV11-2,TGTGCCAGCAGCACCCTTAGCGGTGATCGGGGCTACACCTTC,CASSTLSGDRGYTF
TRBJ2-1,NA,TRBV6-6,TGTGCCAGCAGTTACGATTCCCAGTCCTACAATGAGCAGTTCTTC,CASSYDSQSYNEQFF
TRBJ1-2,NA,TRBV9,TGTGCCAGCAGCACAAGGGACATAAGTGGCTACACCTTC,CASSTRDISGYTF
TRBJ1-2,TRBD1,TRBV29-1,TGCAGCGTGACAGGGGGCGGATTCTATGGCTACACCTTC,CSVTGGGFYGYTF
TRBJ2-7,TRBD2,TRBV28,TGTGCCAGCAGCTCGGGGACTAGCGGGAGGGGCGAGCAGTACTTC,CASSSGTSGRGEQYF
TRBJ2-3,TRBD1,TRBV14,TGTGCCAGCAGCCAAGAAGTACAGGGGGCGAGGTTTTATCCAGATACGCAGTATTTT,CASSQEVQGARFYPDTQYF
TRBJ1-5,NA,TRBV6-1,TGTGCCAGCAGCGGAGCTGCATCTAGCAATCAGCCCCAGCATTTT,CASSGAASSNQPQHF
TRBJ1-1,NA,TRBV6-5,TGTGCCAGCAGTTACAGTACAGCCACTGAAGCTTTCTTT,CASSYSTATEAFF
TRBJ2-7,TRBD1,TRBV5-6,TGTGCCAGCAGCCCGGGACAGAACCCCTACGAGCAGTACTTC,CASSPGQNPYEQYF
TRBJ2-1,TRBD2,TRBV5-1,TGCGCCAGTAACAGGGGGCTAGCGGGAGGGCCCGATGGCAATGAGCAGTTCTTC,CASNRGLAGGPDGNEQFF
TRBJ2-5,TRBD2,TRBV11-2,TGTGCCAGCAGCTTGGGGGGGGAAGAGACCCAGTACTTC,CASSLGGEETQYF
TRBJ2-7,NA,TRBV28,TGTGCCAGCAGTTTAGTGGGAGGCGAGCAGTACTTC,CASSLVGGEQYF
TRBJ2-3,TRBD1,TRBV27,TGTGCCAGCAGTAGGGGACAGGGGTCGGTTGATACGCAGTATTTT,CASSRGQGSVDTQYF
TRBJ2-7,NA,TRBV5-4,TGTGCCAGCAGCTTCTCAGGGGAAGACGAGCAGTACTTC,CASSFSGEDEQYF
TRBJ1-2,TRBD1,TRBV5-4,TGTGCCAGCAGCCGAGAGGCAGGGGGCGACTATGGCTACACCTTC,CASSREAGGDYGYTF
TRBJ2-1,NA,TRBV10-3,TGTGCCACCTCGTCGAGGAGGAATGAGCAGTTCTTC,CATSSRRNEQFF
TRBJ1-1,TRBD1,TRBV5-6,TGTGCCAGCAGCCCGGACAGGGCGGACACTGAAGCTTTCTTT,CASSPDRADTEAFF
TRBJ2-3,TRBD1,TRBV2,TGTGCCAGCAGTGAAGTAGCCAGGGGGCCCACAGATACGCAGTATTTT,CASSEVARGPTDTQYF
TRBJ2-4,NA,TRBV7-9,TGTGCCAGCAGCTTAGGAGTAGCCAAAAACATTCAGTACTTC,CASSLGVAKNIQYF
TRBJ2-7,NA,TRBV2,TGTGCCAGCAGTGAAGACGACAGCGACGAAGGGCTCGAGCAGTACTTC,CASSEDDSDEGLEQYF
TRBJ2-6,NA,TRBV15,TGTGCCACCAGCAGAGACAACTCTGGGGCCAACGTCCTGACTTTC,CATSRDNSGANVLTF
TRBJ1-1,TRBD1,TRBV5-1,TGCGCCAGCAGTAGAACAGGGGAAGGAACTGAAGCTTTCTTT,CASSRTGEGTEAFF
TRBJ2-5,TRBD2,TRBV5-6,TGTGCCAGCAGCTTGCCGGGACTAGGGTTACCAGAGACCCAGTACTTC,CASSLPGLGLPETQYF
TRBJ1-5,NA,TRBV19,TGTGCCAGTACGAGTACCGCCCGGCCCCAGCATTTT,CASTSTARPQHF
TRBJ1-5,NA,TRBV6-1,TGTGCCAGCAGTGAACTAGGGGAGGGCTTTCAGCCCCAGCATTTT,CASSELGEGFQPQHF
TRBJ2-7,NA,TRBV5-5,TGTGCCAGCAGCAACGGCGACAGTAACTACGAGCAGTACTTC,CASSNGDSNYEQYF
TRBJ2-7,NA,TRBV13,TGTGCCACCTTGGTGAGGGCTATCTACGAGCAGTACTTC,CATLVRAIYEQYF
TRBJ2-1,TRBD1,TRBV5-5,TGTGCCAGCAGCTCACAGGGGCAGGGGCCTGAGCAGTTCTTC,CASSSQGQGPEQFF
TRBJ2-3,TRBD2,TRBV25-1,TGTGCCAGCAGTGAATTCGGCCCGGGACTAGTCACAGATACGCAGTATTTT,CASSEFGPGLVTDTQYF
TRBJ2-1,NA,TRBV7-2,TGTGCCAGCAGCGCCACATACCCCCGGACAGCTGACAGTGAGCAGTTCTTC,CASSATYPRTADSEQFF
TRBJ2-7,NA,TRBV10-3,TGTGCCATCAGCAGCACGGACTTGGCCTACGAGCAGTACTTC,CAISSTDLAYEQYF
TRBJ1-1,NA,TRBV19,TGTGCCAGTAGTAGTCCCCGAGGGATGACTGAAGCTTTCTTT,CASSSPRGMTEAFF
TRBJ2-6,TRBD1,TRBV7-3,TGTGCCAGCAGCTGGACAGGGGGCAGTCCTGGGGCCAACGTCCTGACTTTC,CASSWTGGSPGANVLTF
TRBJ1-1,NA,TRBV5-6,TGTGCCAGCAGCTTGAGTCAGGGTTGGGCTTTCTTT,CASSLSQGWAFF
TRBJ2-3,TRBD2,TRBV7-9,TGTGCCAGCAGCTTAGACACTAGCGGGAGCTGGGATACGCAGTATTTT,CASSLDTSGSWDTQYF
TRBJ2-5,TRBD2,TRBV7-8,TGTGCCAGCAGCTGGGCGGGGGGAGGTAAATCGGTGGAGACCCAGTACTTC,CASSWAGGGKSVETQYF
TRBJ2-7,TRBD1,TRBV6-5,TGTGCCAGCAGTTCTGACCGGGACAGGGGCCAGTACTTC,CASSSDRDRGQYF
TRBJ2-1,NA,TRBV5-1,TGCGCCAGCACTCAGGGATACAACAATGAGCAGTTCTTC,CASTQGYNNEQFF
TRBJ2-3,NA,TRBV7-2,TGTGCCAGCAGCCGATCTAACACAGATACGCAGTATTTT,CASSRSNTDTQYF
TRBJ2-7,TRBD1,TRBV5-8,TGTGCCAGCATCAATTGGATAGGGACAGTGCTCTACGAGCAGTACTTC,CASINWIGTVLYEQYF
TRBJ1-2,TRBD1,TRBV7-2,TGTGCCAGCAGCTTAATGGGACAGGACTATGGCTACACCTTC,CASSLMGQDYGYTF
TRBJ2-7,NA,TRBV9,TGTGCCAGCAGCCCCAGCGGACAGAACTACGAGCAGTACTTC,CASSPSGQNYEQYF
TRBJ2-5,TRBD2,TRBV7-2,TGTGCCAGCAGCTTTGCCGCGCTAGCGGGGGGAACCGATCAAGAGACCCAGTACTTC,CASSFAALAGGTDQETQYF
TRBJ2-7,TRBD2,TRBV4-1,TGCGCCAGCAGCCGACAGGGACTAGCGGGAGACTCGGAGTACTTC,CASSRQGLAGDSEYF
TRBJ1-1,NA,TRBV12-5,TGTGCTACTATGCTCGATTTGGCTGAAGCTTTCTTT,CATMLDLAEAFF
TRBJ1-1,TRBD1,TRBV9,TGTGCCAGCACCCAGGGGGAGTTGGAGAACACTGAAGCTTTCTTT,CASTQGELENTEAFF
TRBJ1-1,NA,TRBV6-5,TGTGCCAGCAGTTACCGACAGGTCGGGGCTGAAGCTTTCTTT,CASSYRQVGAEAFF
TRBJ2-7,NA,TRBV6-6,TGTGCCAGCAGGGCAGGATTTACCTACGAGCAGTACTTC,CASRAGFTYEQYF